What follows are 15 T cell receptor beta chains derived from one specimen sequenced in a study of blood T cell repertoires in COVID-19. Assay used: immunoSEQ multiplex PCR; TCRdb lists only in-frame clones, some missing. The sample records approximately 300,000 clones, approximately 89% being singletons. Sequenced: PBMCs or T cells enriched from blood (not recorded which). The receptors come from a woman in her twenties or thirties who had recovered from COVID-19.

The rearrangement uses TRBV28 and TRBJ1-4; D is unclear. V lost 2 bases to trimming and J lost 4 bases, with 5 bases between them. Looked up from germline, CDR1 is MDHEN and CDR2 is SYDVKM. The CDR3 loop spans 13 amino acids. This chain's CDR3 is CASSLIINEKLFF. The CDR3, as DNA: TGTGCCAGCAGTTTAATAATTAATGAAAAACTGTTTTTT.

V gene TRBV29-1 combines with J gene TRBJ1-2, with D hard to call. Trimming stripped 0 bases from V and 5 bases from J, with 13 bases between. The CDR3 runs to 14 residues. CDR1 SQVTM and CDR2 ANQGSEA come from the germline V gene. The CDR3 region has the DNA TGCAGCGTTGAAGATCAGAGCAGGCGTTATGGCTACACCTTC. This translates into CSVEDQSRRYGYTF.

The chain combines TRBV27 with TRBJ2-1; 10 positions agree with TRBD2. In germline, CDR1 is MNHEY, CDR2 SMNVEV (reference sequence). With 8 bases clipped from V and 0 bases from J, the junction kept 7 bases outside the gene matches. CDR3 length equals 16 residues. The CDR3 DNA follows: TGTGCCAGCTGGACTAGCGGTTCAAGCTCCTACAATGAGCAGTTCTTC. Translated, it gives CASWTSGSSSYNEQFF.

This clone was observed a handful of times. The V call is TRBV9, the J call TRBJ1-2, with TRBD1 as a possible D gene (5 bases). The CDR3 totals 14 residues. The germline gives CDR1 SGDLS, CDR2 YYNGEE. Between the trimmed V and J ends, which lost 1 base and 2 bases, there was a span of 9 bases. The CDR3 sequence is CASSVLGGNYGYTF. As DNA, the CDR3 is TGTGCCAGCAGCGTATTGGGGGGAAACTATGGCTACACCTTC.

This rearrangement joins TRBV9 to TRBJ1-2; 12 bases fit TRBD1. Germline values: CDR1 SGDLS, CDR2 YYNGEE. V trimming: 3 bases; J trimming: 7 bases; junction bases outside the gene matches: 10. CDR3 size: 16 residues. CDR3 coding DNA: TGTGCCAGCAGCGGTTTGCGGGACAGGGGGCGGGTTGGCTACACCTTC. Encoded protein: CASSGLRDRGRVGYTF.

The V gene is TRBV11-2, the J gene TRBJ2-1; 9 bases line up with TRBD2. V shed 4 bases, J shed 6 bases, and the junction held 7 bases outside the gene matches. The CDR3 has 15 amino acids. The V gene's germline CDR1 is SGHAT and CDR2 FQNNGV. The CDR3 nucleotides read TGTGCCAGCAGCTACGGCTCTAGCGGGATCAATGAGCAGTTCTTC. Its protein is CASSYGSSGINEQFF.

V gene TRBV30 combines with J gene TRBJ2-2; TRBD1 matches 7 bases. Trimming at V came to 4 bases and at J to 1 base, leaving 3 bases not matched to a gene. This CDR3 comprises 14 residues. The V gene's germline CDR1 is GTSNPN and CDR2 SVGIG (reference sequence). In nucleotides, the CDR3 is TGTGCCTGGACTAGGACAGGGAACACCGGGGAGCTGTTTTTT. Translating it yields CAWTRTGNTGELFF.

The chain employs TRBV20-1 and TRBJ1-2; D gene unclear. The ends were cut back, 1 base at V and 9 bases at J, with 9 bases in the middle. CDR3 size: 11 residues. Germline V CDR1 and CDR2: DFQATT, SNEGSKA (reference sequence). The CDR3 bases are TGCAGTGCTAGAGCTACGGTTAGCTACACCTTC. It encodes CSARATVSYTF.

The chain is built from TRBV5-1 and TRBJ2-1; 14 bases match TRBD2. The V segment lost 5 bases and the J segment 8 bases; nucleotides outside the gene matches: 0. The CDR3 runs to 13 residues. Germline CDR1 SGHRS, CDR2 YFSETQ. The CDR3 DNA reads TGCGCCAGCAGGGGACTAGCGGGAGATGAGCAGTTCTTC. This encodes CASRGLAGDEQFF.

In its sample, this clone was seen once. The V call is TRBV15, the J call TRBJ2-1; 10 nucleotides match TRBD2. This CDR3 region has 15 residues. Per germline, CDR1 LNHNV and CDR2 YYDKDF (reference sequence). V shed 3 bases, J shed 7 bases, and the junction held 6 bases outside the gene matches. DNA for the CDR3: TGTGCCACCAGCAGGACTAGCGGGCCAGAGAATGAGCAGTTCTTC. Encoded protein: CATSRTSGPENEQFF. Full variable domain (rest looked up from reference TRBV15 and TRBJ2-1): DAMVIQNPRYQVTQFGKPVTLSCSQTLNHNVMYWYQQKSSQAPKLLFHYYDKDFNNEADTPDNFQSRRPNTSFCFLDIRSPGLGDTAMYLCATSRTSGPENEQFFGPGTRLTVL.

The rearrangement joins TRBV7-9 to TRBJ1-1, with 9 bases lining up with TRBD1. Germline CDR1 is SEHNR and CDR2 is FQNEAQ (reference sequence). V was pared by 3 bases and J by 6 bases, with 5 bases of the junction left unmatched. The CDR3 sequence is 14 residues long. Here the CDR3 DNA reads TGTGCCAGCAGCTTTGGACAGGGGATCGCTGAAGCTTTCTTT. Translating it yields CASSFGQGIAEAFF.

The chain employs TRBV30 and TRBJ1-5; D may be TRBD1 (5 bases). Germline CDR1 reads GTSNPN; CDR2 reads SVGIG (reference sequence). Trimming took 5 bases from V and 0 from J, leaving 11 bases between them. The CDR3 runs to 14 residues. This chain's CDR3 is CAWSGPYSNQPQHF. DNA of the CDR3: TGTGCCTGGTCAGGGCCTTATAGCAATCAGCCCCAGCATTTT. Full variable domain (outside the CDR3, taken from reference TRBV30 and TRBJ1-5): SQTIHQWPATLVQPVGSPLSLECTVEGTSNPNLYWYRQAAGRGLQLLFYSVGIGQISSEVPQNLSASRPQDRQFILSSKKLLLSDSGFYLCAWSGPYSNQPQHFGDGTRLSIL.

This clone was observed a handful of times. CDR3 sequence: CASSITSNYGYTF. In nucleotides, the CDR3 is TGTGCCAGTAGTATTACCAGTAACTATGGCTACACCTTC. V and J are TRBV19 and TRBJ1-2; D is ambiguous. This CDR3 is 13 amino acids long. Germline V gene sequence: CDR1 LNHDA, CDR2 SQIVND (reference sequence). V gave up 3 bases and J gave up 1 base, with 6 bases separating them.

V gene TRBV27 combines with J gene TRBJ1-4; the match to TRBD1 covers 7 bases. This CDR3 region has 14 residues. The V gene's germline CDR1 is MNHEY and CDR2 SMNVEV (reference sequence). V was clipped by 4 bases and J by 4 bases; unmatched bases: 3. The CDR3 nucleotides are TGTGCCAGCAGTTCGGGACAGCATAATGAAAAACTGTTTTTT. Residues: CASSSGQHNEKLFF.

This clone was seen just once. The chain joins TRBV6-5 to TRBJ1-5; 8 nucleotides agree with TRBD1. Germline-derived CDR1 and CDR2 are MNHEY and SVGAGI. V gave up 5 bases and J gave up 6 bases; unmatched junction bases: 6. The CDR3 is 14 residues long. CDR3 nucleotides: TGTGCCAGCAGTACAGGACAGGGTGGTCAGCCCCAGCATTTT. Protein: CASSTGQGGQPQHF.